Below, one TCR beta chain is given with its context. Its antigen is unknown. TCRdb keeps only in-frame clones here, not all; method: immunoSEQ multiplex PCR. The table includes roughly 700,000 clones, more than 80% detected once. The data originate from a study of Ad26.COV2.S vaccination and SARS-CoV-2 variants. Study details: Recipients of Ad26.COV2.S got it intramuscularly, once or twice 56 days apart.

Germline CDR1 is MNHEY and CDR2 is SVGAGI. CDR3 length: 14 amino acids. The ends were cut back, 4 bases at V and 4 bases at J, with 10 bases in the middle. The treatment: over 15 received Ad26.COV2.S at low or high dose, single or two shots; several received placebo; per-sample allocation not given. It was on day 63 after the first vaccine or placebo injection that samples were taken. Study outcomes and limitations: A substantial breadth of spike-specific CD8+ and CD4+ T cell responses after vaccination has been reported. Vaccine recipients had higher spike-specific TCR breadth than placebo recipients.

This receptor was identified in a person between 18 and 65 years old who received the Ad26.COV2.S COVID-19 vaccine or a placebo. This rearrangement joins TRBV6-5 to TRBJ2-2; maybe TRBD2 (7 bases). The sample was peripheral blood, taken in a trial of Ad26.COV2.S vaccine versus placebo. The CDR3 DNA reads TGTGCCAGCAGTTCGGGGGGCCCCACCGGGGAGCTGTTTTTT. Translation gives CASSSGGPTGELFF.